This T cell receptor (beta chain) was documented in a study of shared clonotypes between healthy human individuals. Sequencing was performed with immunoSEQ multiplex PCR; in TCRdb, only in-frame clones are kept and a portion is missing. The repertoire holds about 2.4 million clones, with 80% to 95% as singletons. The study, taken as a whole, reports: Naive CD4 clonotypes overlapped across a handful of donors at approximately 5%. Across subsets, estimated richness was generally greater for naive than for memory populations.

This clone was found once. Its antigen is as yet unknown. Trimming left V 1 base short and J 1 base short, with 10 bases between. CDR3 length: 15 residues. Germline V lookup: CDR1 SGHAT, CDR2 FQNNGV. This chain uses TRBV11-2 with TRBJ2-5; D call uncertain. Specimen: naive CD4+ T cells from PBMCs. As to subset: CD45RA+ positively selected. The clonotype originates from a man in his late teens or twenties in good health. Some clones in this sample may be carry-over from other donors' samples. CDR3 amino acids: CASSLVGGIQETQYF. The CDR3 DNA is TGTGCCAGCAGCTTAGTGGGCGGTATCCAAGAGACCCAGTACTTC. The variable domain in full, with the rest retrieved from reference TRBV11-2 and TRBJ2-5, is EAGVAQSPRYKIIEKRQSVAFWCNPISGHATLYWYQQILGQGPKLLIQFQNNGVVDDSQLPKDRFSAERLKGVDSTLKIQPAKLEDSAVYLCASSLVGGIQETQYFGPGTRLLVL.